This T cell receptor (beta chain) is drawn from a study of beta chain features in type 1 diabetes. Study summary: Similarity in age, gender and cell yields was seen between patients and healthy donors.

Findings of the study overall: TCRB rearrangement may or may not be influenced by HLA type; here this remained unresolved. TCRB CDR3 length was moderately but significantly reduced in all four CD4+ subsets of Type 1 diabetes patients. Compared with healthy donors, patients appeared to share more similar naive, central memory and regulatory TCRB repertoires.

Since all of the isolated RNA was reverse transcribed, expressed TCRB transcripts were what got sequenced. About 3.6 million reads was the average for naive, central memory and regulatory T cell samples. Method: immunoSEQ multiplex PCR; TCRdb's copy keeps in-frame clones and lacks some. The table lists over 150,000 clones, about 8.1% of them singletons. This clone has a handful of counts. Its antigen is undetermined. This CDR3 contains 15 residues. Per the germline V gene, CDR1 is SGHDT and CDR2 is YYEEEE. V dropped 0 bases and J dropped 6; count of bases not matched to a gene: 9. Sample: central memory CD4+ T cells from blood. This chain joins TRBV5-6 and TRBJ2-7; 7 bases are shared with TRBD1. The clonotype originates from a woman younger than 30 with type 1 diabetes. CDR3 loop: CASSLGSQGLAEQYF. CDR3 in DNA: TGTGCCAGCAGCTTGGGTTCACAGGGGTTAGCCGAGCAGTACTTC.